A single sample is the source of the 28 T cell receptor beta chains below, sequenced in a study of blood T cells in healthy people across ages. With a J-beta primer mix and a sample-barcoded 5' primer, a second PCR ran about 6 to 11 cycles. TCRdb processed the 5' RACE reads anew with MiXCR; each CDR3 protein has one entry. There are some 1,500,000 distinct CDR3 sequences in the sample; less than 45% occur only once, and about 3.8% lies in the top ten. What was sequenced was blood. These receptors all stem from a young woman in good health.

This rearrangement joins TRBV27 to TRBJ2-3; TRBD2 matches 10 bases. The germline V gene has CDR1 MNHEY and CDR2 SMNVEV (reference sequence). V lost 6 bases and J lost 8; bases outside the gene matches: 8. This CDR3 spans 14 amino acids. For the CDR3, the DNA is TGTGCCAGCAGACCCGGGACTAGCGTTGGTACGCAGTATTTT. Its translation: CASRPGTSVGTQYF.

The rearrangement links TRBV6-2 or TRBV6-3 to TRBJ2-7; D is possibly TRBD2 (7 bases). Germline V CDR1 and CDR2: MNHEY, SVGEGT. The CDR3 loop spans 13 amino acids. The V gene lost 6 bases and the J gene lost 3 bases, with 12 bases spanning the gap. The CDR3 reads CASRAGQIYEQYF. The CDR3, as DNA: TGTGCCAGCAGAGCGGGACAAATCTACGAGCAGTACTTC.

The V and J genes are TRBV20-1 and TRBJ2-5; 8 nucleotides align to TRBD2. Germline trimming cut 7 bases from V and 11 bases from J; bases unmatched to any gene: 15. Germline V gene data show CDR1 as DFQATT and CDR2 as SNEGSKA (reference sequence). CDR3 length: 13 amino acids. Here the CDR3 DNA reads TGCAGTGTTTGGGCGGACCTAGCGGGTTGGCAGTACTTC. It yields the protein CSVWADLAGWQYF.

Only a few counts were recorded for this clonotype. The rearrangement uses TRBV11-2 and TRBJ2-1; D gene unclear. Per germline, CDR1 SGHAT and CDR2 FQNNGV. V lost 5 bases to trimming and J lost 8 bases, with 13 bases between them. This CDR3 has 13 amino acids. CDR3 DNA: TGTGCCAGCAGCATCGGATCGAGGTATGAGCAGTTCTTC. Amino acids: CASSIGSRYEQFF. Supplemented by reference TRBV11-2 and TRBJ2-1, the full variable domain reads EAGVAQSPRYKIIEKRQSVAFWCNPISGHATLYWYQQILGQGPKLLIQFQNNGVVDDSQLPKDRFSAERLKGVDSTLKIQPAKLEDSAVYLCASSIGSRYEQFFGPGTRLTVL.

The rearrangement joins TRBV20-1 to TRBJ2-7; weak D call: TRBD2 (5 bases). V gave up 3 bases and J gave up 6 bases, with 12 bases separating them. Germline values: CDR1 DFQATT, CDR2 SNEGSKA (reference sequence). The CDR3 runs to 12 residues. The CDR3 DNA reads as TGCAGTGCTAGGTACGAGGGTCGCGAGCAGTACTTC. As protein: CSARYEGREQYF.

The V and J genes are TRBV7-9 and TRBJ2-7; D might be TRBD2 (5 bases). V was clipped by 5 bases and J by 5 bases, with 13 bases between them. The CDR3 is made up of 13 amino acids. Germline CDR1 and CDR2: SEHNR and FQNEAQ (reference sequence). The CDR3 DNA follows: TGTGCCAGCAGCAAGACTAACAACGACGAGCAGTACTTC. It specifies CASSKTNNDEQYF.

J is TRBJ2-3 and V is TRBV4-3; D remains unclear. V lost 0 bases, J lost 5 bases, and 6 bases lay in between. Germline V gene data show CDR1 as LGHNA and CDR2 as YSLEER. The CDR3 length is 13 residues. In DNA form, the CDR3 reads TGCGCCAGCAGCCAAGAACAAGTAGATACGCAGTATTTT. It specifies CASSQEQVDTQYF.

The CDR3 nucleotides read TGCGCCGCGAGGACAGTCAATGGCTACACCTTC. It specifies CAARTVNGYTF. The chain combines TRBV4-1 with TRBJ1-2, with D possibly matching TRBD1 (6 bases). Germline V CDR1 and CDR2: MGHRA, YSYEKL. There are 11 residues in the CDR3. Between the trimmed V and J ends, which lost 11 bases and 6 bases, there was a span of 13 bases.

The V call is TRBV28, the J call TRBJ2-7; D uncertain. This CDR3 is built from 15 residues. Germline V gene data show CDR1 as MDHEN and CDR2 as SYDVKM. Trimming cost V 5 bases and J 4 bases, with 18 bases left between them. The chain's CDR3 is CASSTWPLYGYEQYF. CDR3 nucleotides: TGTGCCAGCAGTACATGGCCCCTTTACGGTTACGAGCAGTACTTC. The full variable domain, completed using reference TRBV28 and TRBJ2-7, is DVKVTQSSRYLVKRTGEKVFLECVQDMDHENMFWYRQDPGLGLRLIYFSYDVKMKEKGDIPEGYSVSREKKERFSLILESASTNQTSMYLCASSTWPLYGYEQYFGPGTRLTVT.

The chain couples TRBV16 to TRBJ2-1; no reliable D call. CDR3 length: 16 amino acids. CDR1 is KGHSY, CDR2 FQNENV, per germline. Trimming removed 3 bases from V and 0 bases from J, with 12 bases in between. CDR3 sequence: CASSQAAWISYNEQFF. CDR3 sequence (DNA): TGTGCCAGCAGCCAGGCCGCATGGATCTCCTACAATGAGCAGTTCTTC.

The chain uses TRBV5-4 and TRBJ1-2, with D perhaps TRBD1 (5 bases). The V gene lost 4 bases and the J gene lost 3 bases, with 10 bases spanning the gap. Germline V gives CDR1 SGHNT, CDR2 YYREEE (reference sequence). This CDR3 contains 13 residues. Here the CDR3 reads CASSQDNHYGYTF. The CDR3 DNA follows: TGTGCCAGCAGCCAGGACAATCACTATGGCTACACCTTC.

The DNA of the CDR3 is TGCAGTGCTAGATCTAGACGTATAATGAACACTGAAGCTTTCTTT. It translates to CSARSRRIMNTEAFF. The chain is built from TRBV20-1 and TRBJ1-1; no firm D call. CDR3 length: 15 amino acids. Germline V gene sequence: CDR1 DFQATT, CDR2 SNEGSKA (reference sequence). V shed 2 bases and J shed 0 bases, with 13 bases lying between them.

The chain has TRBV7-9 and TRBJ1-6; no firm D call. Trimming removed 3 bases at V and 9 bases at J, with 3 bases between. Germline loops: CDR1 SEHNR, CDR2 FQNEAQ (reference sequence). The CDR3 length is 11 residues. CDR3 sequence reads: CASSFVSPLHF. The CDR3 DNA is TGTGCCAGCAGCTTTGTTTCACCCCTCCACTTT.

The rearrangement joins TRBV20-1 to TRBJ1-6; D is perhaps TRBD1 (5 bases). The CDR3 loop spans 14 amino acids. V was trimmed by 4 bases and J by 0 bases, leaving 7 bases between them. Germline V gene lookup returns CDR1 DFQATT and CDR2 SNEGSKA (reference sequence). In nucleotides, the CDR3 is TGCAGTGCTACAGGGATCTCCTATAATTCACCCCTCCACTTT. Residues: CSATGISYNSPLHF.

The CDR3 here is CASSWDSDTGELFF. The CDR3 DNA reads as TGTGCCAGCAGCTGGGACAGCGACACCGGGGAGCTGTTTTTT. The V and J genes are TRBV7-9 and TRBJ2-2, with 7 bases identical to TRBD1. The CDR3 length is 14 residues. V was pared by 4 bases and J by 3 bases, with 2 bases of the junction left unmatched. The germline V gene has CDR1 SEHNR and CDR2 FQNEAQ (reference sequence).

The count of this clonotype is one. The chain joins TRBV5-1 to TRBJ2-1; 7 positions match TRBD2. Per the germline V gene, CDR1 is SGHRS and CDR2 is YFSETQ. V gave up 9 bases and J gave up 0 bases; unmatched junction bases: 3. The CDR3 runs to 13 residues. The CDR3 region is CATASGSYNEQFF. CDR3 bases: TGCGCCACTGCTAGCGGCTCCTACAATGAGCAGTTCTTC.

V usage is TRBV12-3 or TRBV12-4 and J usage is TRBJ1-4; 8 bases are shared with TRBD1. With V trimmed by 6 bases and J by 4 bases, 7 bases remained unmatched. The CDR3 is 15 amino acids. CDR3 sequence: CASRKGDRRNEKLFF. DNA for the CDR3: TGTGCCAGCAGAAAGGGGGACAGGCGTAATGAAAAACTGTTTTTT.

This clonotype has just a few counts. This sequence joins TRBV12-3 or TRBV12-4 and TRBJ1-1, with D tentatively TRBD1 (5 bases). CDR3 size: 13 residues. With 3 bases removed from V and 8 bases from J, the gap between germline ends came to 13 bases. Here the CDR3 DNA reads TGTGCCAGCAGTTTTAAGGGGCAGAGGGAAGCTTTCTTT. Its translation is CASSFKGQREAFF.

This clonotype was detected only a few times. The chain uses TRBV9 and TRBJ2-3; 8 bases fit TRBD1. V trimming: 0 bases; J trimming: 1 base; junction bases outside the gene matches: 7. Germline-derived CDR1 and CDR2 are SGDLS and YYNGEE. CDR3 size: 17 residues. CDR3: CASSVGDRGEGTDTQYF. The CDR3 coding sequence is TGTGCCAGCAGCGTAGGTGACAGGGGTGAGGGCACAGATACGCAGTATTTT.

The chain recombines TRBV4-2 with TRBJ2-1, with 11 bases identical to TRBD2. The CDR3 length is 17 residues. Germline trimming cut 3 bases from V and 6 bases from J; bases unmatched to any gene: 10. In germline, CDR1 is LGHNA, CDR2 YNFKEQ. The chain's CDR3 is CASSQLAGGPDSNEQFF. CDR3 DNA sequence: TGTGCCAGCAGCCAGTTAGCGGGAGGGCCGGATTCCAATGAGCAGTTCTTC.

The J gene is TRBJ1-2, the V gene TRBV20-1; D is undetermined. Germline assignment: CDR1 DFQATT and CDR2 SNEGSKA (reference sequence). The CDR3 totals 11 residues. Trimming removed 5 bases at V and 5 bases at J, with 9 bases between. CDR3 amino acids: CSAPYWYGYTF. CDR3 nucleotide sequence: TGCAGTGCTCCCTACTGGTATGGCTACACCTTC.

This clonotype was observed a few times. The chain combines TRBV6-2 or TRBV6-3 with TRBJ2-5; the D call may be TRBD1 or TRBD2 (6 bases each). The V gene's germline CDR1 is MNHEY and CDR2 SVGEGT. Trimming cost V 4 bases and J 0 bases, with 18 bases left between them. This CDR3 comprises 17 residues. The CDR3 DNA reads TGTGCCAGCAGTTCCCCTTCTAGGGGGAGGTACCAAGAGACCCAGTACTTC. Translated, it gives CASSSPSRGRYQETQYF.

The genes are TRBV12-3 or TRBV12-4 and TRBJ2-7; the D call may be TRBD1 or TRBD2 (6 bases each). Between the trimmed V and J ends, which lost 2 bases and 4 bases, there was a span of 15 bases. The CDR3 loop spans 15 amino acids. DNA for the CDR3: TGTGCCAGCAGTTTACTCCGAGGGGGGAGGTACGAGCAGTACTTC. This gives the protein CASSLLRGGRYEQYF.

The J gene is TRBJ2-3, the V gene TRBV5-1; 9 bases fit TRBD2. From germline, CDR1 is SGHRS and CDR2 YFSETQ. V shed 4 bases and J 3 bases; nucleotides not matched to a gene: 9. The CDR3 runs 16 residues. The CDR3, as DNA: TGCGCCAGCAGCCGGAATAGCGGGGGAAATACAGATACGCAGTATTTT. Translation gives CASSRNSGGNTDTQYF.

The chain is built from TRBV20-1 and TRBJ2-5; D gene ambiguous. The J call may be wrong; the DNA end is better matched by TRBJ2-7. The CDR3 has 13 amino acids. Looked up from germline, CDR1 is DFQATT and CDR2 is SNEGSKA (reference sequence). Here the CDR3 DNA reads TGCAGTGCCGACGAGGTGCAGACACACGAGCAGTACTTC. Encoded protein: CSADEVQTHEQYF.

This clonotype has a handful of counts. This chain uses TRBV5-5 with TRBJ1-4; no clear D gene. The CDR3 is 19 amino acids. The germline V gene has CDR1 SGHKS and CDR2 YYEKEE (reference sequence). The V end was cut by 2 bases, the J end by 0 bases, with 20 bases between. CDR3 DNA: TGTGCCAGCAGCTTAATGTCGATTTTTCCAACCCCAACTAATGAAAAACTGTTTTTT. It is translated as CASSLMSIFPTPTNEKLFF. Full variable domain (outside the CDR3, taken from reference TRBV5-5 and TRBJ1-4): DAGVTQSPTHLIKTRGQQVTLRCSPISGHKSVSWYQQVLGQGPQFIFQYYEKEERGRGNFPDRFSARQFPNYSSELNVNALLLGDSALYLCASSLMSIFPTPTNEKLFFGSGTQLSVL.

The chain joins TRBV18 to TRBJ2-1; D perhaps matches TRBD1 (7 bases). The J call may be wrong; the DNA end is better matched by TRBJ2-7. Germline-derived CDR1 and CDR2 are KGHSH and LQKENI. The length of the CDR3 is 17 residues. This chain's CDR3 is CASSPRQGGSSYNEQYF. CDR3 DNA: TGTGCCAGCTCACCTCGCCAGGGGGGCAGCTCCTACAATGAGCAGTACTTC.

This chain connects TRBV28 to TRBJ2-2, with 10 bases that match TRBD2. The CDR3 is 15 amino acids. Germline V lookup: CDR1 MDHEN, CDR2 SYDVKM. The ends lost 6 bases at V and 6 bases at J; junction bases unmatched: 7. The CDR3 sequence is CASREGTSAPGELFF. The CDR3 coding sequence is TGTGCCAGCAGGGAGGGGACTAGCGCTCCCGGGGAGCTGTTTTTT.